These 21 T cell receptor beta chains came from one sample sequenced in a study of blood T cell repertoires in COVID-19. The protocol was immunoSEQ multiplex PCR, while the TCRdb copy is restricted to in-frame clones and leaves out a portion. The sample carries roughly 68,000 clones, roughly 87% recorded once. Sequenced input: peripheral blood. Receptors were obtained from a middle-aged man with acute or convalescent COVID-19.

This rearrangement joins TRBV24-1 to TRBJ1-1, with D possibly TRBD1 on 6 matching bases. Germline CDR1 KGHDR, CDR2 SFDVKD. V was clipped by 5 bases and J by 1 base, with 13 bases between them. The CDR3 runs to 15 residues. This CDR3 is CATSAAGDPNTEAFF. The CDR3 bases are TGTGCCACCAGTGCGGCAGGGGATCCGAACACTGAAGCTTTCTTT.

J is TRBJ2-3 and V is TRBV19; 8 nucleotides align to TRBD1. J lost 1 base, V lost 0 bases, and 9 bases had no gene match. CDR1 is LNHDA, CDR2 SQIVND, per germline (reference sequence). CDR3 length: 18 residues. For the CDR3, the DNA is TGTGCCAGTAGTATAGATCCCCCGGACAGGGCTGGCACAGATACGCAGTATTTT. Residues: CASSIDPPDRAGTDTQYF.

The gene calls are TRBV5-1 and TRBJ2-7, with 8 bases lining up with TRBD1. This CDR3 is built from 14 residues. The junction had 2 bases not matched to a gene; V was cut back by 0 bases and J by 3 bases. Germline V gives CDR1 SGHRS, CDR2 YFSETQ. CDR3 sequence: CASSLVGQGYEQYF. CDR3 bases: TGCGCCAGCAGCTTGGTCGGACAGGGCTACGAGCAGTACTTC.

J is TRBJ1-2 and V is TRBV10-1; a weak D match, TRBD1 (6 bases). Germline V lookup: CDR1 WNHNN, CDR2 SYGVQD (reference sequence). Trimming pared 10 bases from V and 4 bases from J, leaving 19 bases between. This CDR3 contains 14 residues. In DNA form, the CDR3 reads TGCGCCAATTCCCCGGGACAAGGCAGCTATGGCTACACCTTC. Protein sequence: CANSPGQGSYGYTF.

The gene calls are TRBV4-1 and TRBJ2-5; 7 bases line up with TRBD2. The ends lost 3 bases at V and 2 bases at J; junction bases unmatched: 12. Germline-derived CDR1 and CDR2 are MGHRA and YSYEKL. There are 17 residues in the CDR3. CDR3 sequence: CASSQGRASGIQETQYF. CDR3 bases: TGCGCCAGCAGCCAGGGTCGGGCTAGCGGAATTCAAGAGACCCAGTACTTC.

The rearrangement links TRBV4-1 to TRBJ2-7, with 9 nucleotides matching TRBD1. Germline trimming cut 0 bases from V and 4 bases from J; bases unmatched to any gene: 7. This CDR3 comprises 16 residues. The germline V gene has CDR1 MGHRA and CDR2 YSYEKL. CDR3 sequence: CASSQELGQGGYEQYF. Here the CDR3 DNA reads TGCGCCAGCAGCCAAGAACTGGGACAGGGTGGGTACGAGCAGTACTTC.

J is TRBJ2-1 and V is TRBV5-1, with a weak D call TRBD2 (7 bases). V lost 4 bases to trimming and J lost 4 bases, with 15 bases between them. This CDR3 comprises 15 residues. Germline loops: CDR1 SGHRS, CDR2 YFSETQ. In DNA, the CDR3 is TGCGCCAGCAGCCCTGGGGGGGGGCCTTACAATGAGCAGTTCTTC. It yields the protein CASSPGGGPYNEQFF.

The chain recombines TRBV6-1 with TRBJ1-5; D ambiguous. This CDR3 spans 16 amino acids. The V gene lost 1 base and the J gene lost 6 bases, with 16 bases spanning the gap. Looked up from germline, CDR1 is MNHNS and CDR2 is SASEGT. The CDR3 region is CASSEVPGRAAQPQHF. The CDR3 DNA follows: TGTGCCAGCAGTGAAGTCCCGGGGAGGGCAGCTCAGCCCCAGCATTTT.

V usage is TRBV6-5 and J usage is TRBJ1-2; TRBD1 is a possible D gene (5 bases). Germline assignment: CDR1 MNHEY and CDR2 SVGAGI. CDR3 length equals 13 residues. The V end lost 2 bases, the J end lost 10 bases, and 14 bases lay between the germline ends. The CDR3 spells CASSYEAGSVYTF. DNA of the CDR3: TGTGCCAGCAGTTACGAGGCAGGGTCGGTCTACACCTTC.

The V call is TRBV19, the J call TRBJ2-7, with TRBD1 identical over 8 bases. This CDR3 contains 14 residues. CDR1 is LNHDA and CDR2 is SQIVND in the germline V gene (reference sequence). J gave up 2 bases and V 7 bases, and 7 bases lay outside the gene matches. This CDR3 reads CASKAGTGAYEQYF. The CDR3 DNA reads TGTGCCAGTAAGGCCGGGACAGGTGCCTACGAGCAGTACTTC.

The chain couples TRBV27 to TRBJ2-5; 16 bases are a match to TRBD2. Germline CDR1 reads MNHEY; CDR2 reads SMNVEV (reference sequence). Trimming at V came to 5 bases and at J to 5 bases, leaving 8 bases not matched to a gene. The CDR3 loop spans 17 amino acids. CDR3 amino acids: CASSPGTSGGAFETQYF. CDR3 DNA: TGTGCCAGCAGTCCTGGGACTAGCGGGGGGGCCTTTGAGACCCAGTACTTC.

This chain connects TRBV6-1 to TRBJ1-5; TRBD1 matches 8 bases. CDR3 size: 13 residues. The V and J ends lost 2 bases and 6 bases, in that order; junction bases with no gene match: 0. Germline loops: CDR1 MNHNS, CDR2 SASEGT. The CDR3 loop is CASSETGGQPQHF. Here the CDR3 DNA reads TGTGCCAGCAGTGAAACAGGGGGTCAGCCCCAGCATTTT.

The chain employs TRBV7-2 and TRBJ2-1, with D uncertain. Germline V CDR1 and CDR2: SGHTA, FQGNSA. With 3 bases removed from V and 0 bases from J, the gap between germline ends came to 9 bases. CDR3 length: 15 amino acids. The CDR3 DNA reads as TGTGCCAGCAGCTTGGGCGTCAGCTCCTACAATGAGCAGTTCTTC. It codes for CASSLGVSSYNEQFF.

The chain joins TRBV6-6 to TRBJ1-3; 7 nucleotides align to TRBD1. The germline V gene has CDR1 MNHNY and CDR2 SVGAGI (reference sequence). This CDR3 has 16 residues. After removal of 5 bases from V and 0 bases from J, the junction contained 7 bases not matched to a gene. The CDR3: CASSPKQGISGNTIYF. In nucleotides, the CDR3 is TGTGCCAGCAGTCCTAAACAGGGGATCTCTGGAAACACCATATATTTT.

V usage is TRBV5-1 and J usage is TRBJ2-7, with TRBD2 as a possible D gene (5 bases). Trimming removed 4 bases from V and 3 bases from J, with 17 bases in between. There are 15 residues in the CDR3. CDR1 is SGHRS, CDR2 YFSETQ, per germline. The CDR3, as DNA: TGCGCCAGCAGCGCAACCCCTAGCTTGGGCTACGAGCAGTACTTC. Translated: CASSATPSLGYEQYF.

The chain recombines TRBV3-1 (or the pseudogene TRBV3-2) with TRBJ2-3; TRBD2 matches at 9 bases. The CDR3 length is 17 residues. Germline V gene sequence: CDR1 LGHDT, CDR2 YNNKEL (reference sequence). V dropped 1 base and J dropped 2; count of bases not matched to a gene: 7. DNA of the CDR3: TGTGCCAGCAGCCAAGGGGGCCAGCGGGGGGACACAGATACGCAGTATTTT. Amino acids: CASSQGGQRGDTDTQYF.

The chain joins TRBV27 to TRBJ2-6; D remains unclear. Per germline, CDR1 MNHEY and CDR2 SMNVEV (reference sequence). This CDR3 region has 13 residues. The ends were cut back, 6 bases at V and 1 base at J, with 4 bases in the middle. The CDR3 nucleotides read TGTGCCAGCAGCGTGTCTGGGGCCAACGTCCTGACTTTC. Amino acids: CASSVSGANVLTF.

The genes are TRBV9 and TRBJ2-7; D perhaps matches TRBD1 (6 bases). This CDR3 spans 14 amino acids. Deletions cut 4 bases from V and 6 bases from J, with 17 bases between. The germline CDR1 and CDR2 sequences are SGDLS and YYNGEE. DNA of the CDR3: TGTGCCAGCAGCCCAGAGGGGTGGGGGCCCGAGCAGTACTTC. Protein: CASSPEGWGPEQYF.

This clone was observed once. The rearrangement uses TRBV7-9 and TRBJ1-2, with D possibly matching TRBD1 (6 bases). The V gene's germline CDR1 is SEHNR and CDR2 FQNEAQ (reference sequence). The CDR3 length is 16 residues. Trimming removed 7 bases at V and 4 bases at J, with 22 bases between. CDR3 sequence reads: CASNLWTAALPYGYTF. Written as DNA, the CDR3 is TGTGCCAGCAACCTGTGGACAGCGGCGCTTCCCTATGGCTACACCTTC. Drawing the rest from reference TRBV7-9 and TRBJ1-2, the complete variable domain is DTGVSQNPRHKITKRGQNVTFRCDPISEHNRLYWYRQTLGQGPEFLTYFQNEAQLEKSRLLSDRFSAERPKGSFSTLEIQRTEQGDSAMYLCASNLWTAALPYGYTFGSGTRLTVV.

The CDR3 DNA sequence: TGTGCCAGCAGCCGTAGGGGTACAGTCTACGAGCAGTACTTC. Translated, it gives CASSRRGTVYEQYF. The gene calls are TRBV5-4 and TRBJ2-7, with D maybe TRBD1 (5 bases). Germline V gene sequence: CDR1 SGHNT, CDR2 YYREEE (reference sequence). Between the trimmed V and J ends, which lost 4 bases and 3 bases, there was a span of 14 bases. The CDR3 runs 14 residues.

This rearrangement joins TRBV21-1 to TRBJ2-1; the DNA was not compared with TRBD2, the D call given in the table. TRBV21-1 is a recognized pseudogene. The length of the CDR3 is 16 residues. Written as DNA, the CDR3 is TGTGCCAGCAGCACCCCTAGCGGGGGCGTCTACAATGAGCAGTTCTTC. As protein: CASSTPSGGVYNEQFF.